This is a list of T cell receptor beta chains from one sample in a study of T cell responses to AZD1222 COVID-19 vaccine. Sequenced by immunoSEQ multiplex PCR; TCRdb stores in-frame clones only, minus some. The table has 55,000 to 65,000 clones, around nine tenths seen once. The specimen was peripheral blood, collected on day 0 of AZD1222 vaccination. The receptors shown here come from an adult in good health. CDR3s include the opening cysteine and the closing phenylalanine or tryptophan. A D gene is named only where the DNA matches it firmly. Only part of the rows carry a size: once, few, many, or a class if the clone is expanded.

NA	TRBV19	TRBJ1-2	NA	TGTGCCAGTAGGGAGGGATACTATGGCTACACCTTC	CASREGYYGYTF
NA	TRBV7-9	TRBJ1-3	NA	TGTGCCAGCAGCCCCGGCGATTTCTCTGGAAACACCATATATTTT	CASSPGDFSGNTIYF
NA	TRBV12-3/TRBV12-4	TRBJ1-2	NA	NA	CASSFGDGYTF
TRBD2	TRBV2	TRBJ2-1	NA	TGTGCCAGCAGTCATAGCGGGAGCGCGTTCTTC	CASSHSGSAFF
NA	TRBV20-1	TRBJ2-2	NA	TGCAGTGCCGAAAACACCGGGGAGCTGTTTTTT	CSAENTGELFF
TRBD1	TRBV13	TRBJ1-2	once	TGTGCCAGCAGCTACGGACAGGGGACGCATGGCTACACCTTC	CASSYGQGTHGYTF
TRBD2	TRBV7-9	TRBJ2-7	few	TGTGCCAGCAGCTTAGAGTCGGCGGGAGGGCCCTACGAGCAGTACTTC	CASSLESAGGPYEQYF
TRBD1	TRBV7-3	TRBJ1-1	NA	TGTGCCAGCAGCTTAGATGGGACAGGGGTTACTGAAGCTTTCTTT	CASSLDGTGVTEAFF
NA	TRBV5-1	TRBJ2-2	NA	TGCGCCAGCAGCGGCGGGTTGGGAACCGGGGAGCTGTTTTTT	CASSGGLGTGELFF
TRBD1	TRBV18	TRBJ2-7	NA	TGTGCCAGCTCAAGTCCTGCGGACAGGTGGCCCTACGAGCAGTACTTC	CASSSPADRWPYEQYF
NA	TRBV19	TRBJ1-1	NA	TGTGCCAGTAGGACCCTTCTAGGTCGCACTGAAGCTTTCTTT	CASRTLLGRTEAFF
TRBD1	TRBV7-2	TRBJ1-2	NA	TGTGCCAGCAGCTCATCGACAGGGGAGGTCTATGGCTACACCTTC	CASSSSTGEVYGYTF
TRBD1	TRBV30	TRBJ1-4	NA	TGTGCCTGGAATCAGGGGGCGCGTGAAAAACTGTTTTTT	CAWNQGAREKLFF
NA	TRBV4-3	TRBJ1-1	NA	TGCGCCAGCAGCCAAGATTTGGGGAACACTGAAGCTTTCTTT	CASSQDLGNTEAFF
NA	TRBV21-1	TRBJ2-3	NA	TGTGCCAGCAGCAAAGGGTGGACTAGCGGGACGAATACGCAGTATTTT	CASSKGWTSGTNTQYF
TRBD2	TRBV5-1	TRBJ2-5	once	TGCGCCAGCAGCTTGACGGGAGGGGAGACCCAGTACTTC	CASSLTGGETQYF